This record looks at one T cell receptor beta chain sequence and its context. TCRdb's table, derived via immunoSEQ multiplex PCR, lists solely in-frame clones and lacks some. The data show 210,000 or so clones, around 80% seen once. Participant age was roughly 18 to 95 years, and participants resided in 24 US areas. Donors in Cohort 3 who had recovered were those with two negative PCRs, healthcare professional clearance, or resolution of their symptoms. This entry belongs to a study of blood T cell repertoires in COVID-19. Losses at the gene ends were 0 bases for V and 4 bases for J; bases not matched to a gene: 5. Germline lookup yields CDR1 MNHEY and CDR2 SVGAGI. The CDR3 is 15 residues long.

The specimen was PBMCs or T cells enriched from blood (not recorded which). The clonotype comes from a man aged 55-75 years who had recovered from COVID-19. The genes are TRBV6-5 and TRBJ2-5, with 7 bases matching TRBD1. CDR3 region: CASSYSDRSVETQYF. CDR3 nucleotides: TGTGCCAGCAGTTACTCGGACAGGTCCGTAGAGACCCAGTACTTC.